This T cell receptor beta chain was captured by sequencing in a study of T cells in tumors after PD-1 blockade. The overall study: Either cemiplimab 350 mg every 2 weeks or pembrolizumab 200 mg every 3 weeks was given. A subset received ongoing vismodegib 150 mg daily alongside anti-PD-1 therapy.

Note on this clone: Its specificity is unknown.

Study-wide findings and caveats: Roughly 40% of tumor TCR clonotypes were also found in blood.

Assay: immunoSEQ multiplex PCR; the TCRdb copy retains only in-frame clones and omits some. Of around 51,000 clones in the sample, approximately 84% were seen once. Genomic DNA template from tumor biopsies or peripheral blood, 616 ng to 6,004 ng input. The V gene lost 5 bases and the J gene lost 2 bases, with 16 bases spanning the gap. CDR1 is MNHEY and CDR2 is SMNVEV in the germline V gene (reference sequence). The length of the CDR3 is 15 residues. This specimen was PBMCs, taken before anti-PD-1 treatment. This TCR was recovered from a human donor with basal cell carcinoma. V is TRBV27 and J is TRBJ2-7, with D perhaps assigned TRBD1 or TRBD2 (5 bases each). This CDR3 is CASSLTRGSTYEQYF. The CDR3 DNA sequence: TGTGCCAGCAGTCTAACCCGGGGCTCGACCTACGAGCAGTACTTC.